Listed below are T cell receptor beta chains from one sample, sequenced in a study of blood T cell repertoires in COVID-19. Assay: immunoSEQ multiplex PCR; the TCRdb copy retains only in-frame clones and omits some. This sample carries some 270,000 clones, approximately 83% of them seen once, and the ten largest clones take roughly 4%. Sequencing input: PBMCs or T cells enriched from blood (not recorded which). The receptors stem from a woman in her 30s who had recovered from COVID-19. The CDR3 runs from the conserved cysteine through the conserved F or W. The D gene is left open where the match is weak. The size of a clone is reported for some rows only, either as once, few or many, or as a class for expanded clones.

cdr3_aa,cdr3_nt,cdr3_length,d_call,clone_size,v_call,j_call
CASSPSGQGSNSPLHF,TGCGCCAGCAGCCCTTCCGGACAGGGGAGCAATTCACCCCTCCACTTT,16,TRBD1,.,TRBV5-1,TRBJ1-6
CASSQGSNQETQYF,TGTGCCAGCAGCCAAGGTTCCAACCAAGAGACCCAGTACTTC,14,.,once,TRBV4-2,TRBJ2-5
CASSDSGDTGELFF,TGTGCCAGCAGTGACTCAGGGGACACCGGGGAGCTGTTTTTT,14,.,.,TRBV6-4,TRBJ2-2
CASSLWGQGASAGTYEQYF,TGCGCCAGCAGCTTGTGGGGACAGGGGGCGTCAGCGGGAACCTACGAGCAGTACTTC,19,TRBD1,.,TRBV5-1,TRBJ2-7
CATIRVEDSFYEQYF,TGTGCCACCATCAGGGTGGAGGACAGCTTCTACGAGCAGTACTTC,15,.,.,TRBV7-9,TRBJ2-7
CASSVAAGGRETQYF,TGTGCCAGCAGCGTAGCTGCAGGAGGGAGAGAGACCCAGTACTTC,15,.,.,TRBV9,TRBJ2-5
CASTSQVPLLSDYTF,TGTGCCAGCACAAGTCAGGTACCCTTACTGTCGGACTACACCTTC,15,.,once,TRBV11-2,TRBJ1-2
CASSLGTVNTGELFF,TGTGCCAGCAGTTTAGGGACAGTGAACACCGGGGAGCTGTTTTTT,15,TRBD1,once,TRBV28,TRBJ2-2
CASSVSGTGGYEQYF,TGTGCCAGCAGTGTATCCGGGACAGGGGGGTACGAGCAGTACTTC,15,TRBD1,.,TRBV27,TRBJ2-7
CASSESTEGAFYEQYF,TGTGCCAGCAGTGAATCCACGGAGGGGGCTTTCTACGAGCAGTACTTC,16,.,.,TRBV25-1,TRBJ2-7
CATSHTQAYEQYF,TGTGCCACCAGCCACACCCAGGCCTACGAGCAGTACTTC,13,.,.,TRBV15,TRBJ2-7
CAISDSEAPYNEQFF,TGTGCCATCAGTGATTCGGAGGCACCCTACAATGAGCAGTTCTTC,15,.,.,TRBV10-3,TRBJ2-1
CASSILRAGGYTF,TGTGCCAGTAGTATCCTGAGGGCTGGTGGCTACACCTTC,13,.,.,TRBV19,TRBJ1-2
CASSPSRGYEQYF,TGTGCCAGCAGCCCCAGCAGGGGATACGAGCAGTACTTC,13,.,.,TRBV7-2,TRBJ2-7